This T cell receptor (beta chain) originates from a study of shared T cell receptors in the human thymus. Clones were sequenced by immunoSEQ multiplex PCR, and TCRdb holds only the in-frame ones, with some missing. This sample has 600,000 or so clones, with more than 75% found just once. The V gene lost 5 bases and the J gene lost 2 bases, with 20 bases spanning the gap. Germline values: CDR1 SGHTA, CDR2 FQGTGA. This CDR3 is 17 amino acids long. The data were also submitted as part of a second study, on human thymus T cells.

Specimen: thymocytes. V and J are TRBV7-3 and TRBJ2-3; D might be TRBD2 (7 bases). This sequence was found in a boy under two years old with a congenital heart defect. In DNA, the CDR3 is TGTGCCAGCAGCCTAGGTGGTGGGGGGGCTATCACAGATACGCAGTATTTT. Its translation: CASSLGGGGAITDTQYF.